This T cell receptor beta chain was sequenced during a study of radiotherapy plus CTLA-4 blockade in lung cancer (dated by TCRdb to 2016 to 2019). General notes on the study: Among the enrolled patients, under 20% had an objective response, and around 31% reached disease control. Overall study outcomes, separate from this receptor: TCR clones derived from tumors expanded in peripheral blood after treatment with radiotherapy and ipilimumab. Early dynamic changes in blood T cell clones, together with increased serum interferon-beta after radiation, were reported as the strongest predictors of response.

Remarks on this clone: This receptor's antigen is unknown. No base-level quality is on record; no much larger clone is a single base apart.

The study evaluated CTLA-4 blockade (ipilimumab) given together with focal radiation therapy in patients who had chemo-refractory metastatic non-small-cell lung cancer. For this chain, trimming is 5 bases at the V end and 3 bases at the J end, and the number of junction bases without a gene match is 9. The CDR3 numbers 15 residues from cysteine through phenylalanine. Here the CDR3 DNA is all that survives: 45 bases in frame from base 1. The germline V gene specifies SGHTA as CDR1 and FQGNSA as CDR2. Library construction relied on the immunoSEQ multiplex PCR assay. Sourced from immuneACCESS, this table was stored by TCRdb with only in-frame sequences that have V and J called. A share of the clones is absent; for the studies checked, an unresolved V gene accounts for under half, and the remainder has no known explanation. The sample table records tens of thousands of clones; about 85% of these occur just once. The ten largest make up about 27% of the sample.

Material: peripheral blood, obtained from a patient treated with radiotherapy plus ipilimumab. This receptor chain uses TRBV7-2 and TRBJ2-7; a stretch of 8 junction bases matches TRBD1. This clonotype was sampled from a human donor with non-small cell lung cancer whose response to radiotherapy plus ipilimumab could not be evaluated. The DNA reads as follows: TGTGCCAGCAGCCTCCAGACAGGGGTACACTACGAGCAGTACTTC. This sequence encodes CASSLQTGVHYEQYF.